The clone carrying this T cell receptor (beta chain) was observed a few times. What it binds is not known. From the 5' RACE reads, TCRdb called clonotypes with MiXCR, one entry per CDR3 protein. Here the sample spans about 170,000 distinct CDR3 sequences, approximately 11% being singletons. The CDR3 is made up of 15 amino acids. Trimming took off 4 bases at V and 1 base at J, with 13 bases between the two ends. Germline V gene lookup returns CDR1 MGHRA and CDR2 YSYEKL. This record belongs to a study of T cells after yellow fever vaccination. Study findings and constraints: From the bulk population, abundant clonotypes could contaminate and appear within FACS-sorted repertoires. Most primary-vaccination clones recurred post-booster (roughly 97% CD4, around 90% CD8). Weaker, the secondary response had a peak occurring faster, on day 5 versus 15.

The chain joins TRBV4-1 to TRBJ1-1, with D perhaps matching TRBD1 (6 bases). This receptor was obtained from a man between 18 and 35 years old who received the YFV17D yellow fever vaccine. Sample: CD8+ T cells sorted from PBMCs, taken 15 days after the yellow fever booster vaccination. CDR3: CASSRYWTENTEAFF. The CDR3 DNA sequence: TGCGCCAGCAGCCGTTACTGGACAGAGAACACTGAAGCTTTCTTT.